A selection of T cell receptor beta chains follows, all from one sample in a study of immune heterogeneity within non-small cell lung tumors. TCRdb reprocessed the multiplex PCR reads with MiXCR, giving one entry per CDR3 protein. This sample yields a few thousand distinct CDR3 sequences, of which 27% are seen a single time; roughly an eighth belongs to the top ten. Material for sequencing was lung tumor tissue. The receptor source for this set is a man aged 55 to 70 with non-small cell lung cancer. CDR3s include the opening cysteine and the closing phenylalanine or tryptophan. The order of the fields is J gene, D gene, V gene, clone size, CDR3 protein, CDR3 DNA. D genes are given only for firm matches. Clone size is stated in some rows and not others, as once, few, many or a class when expanded.

TRBJ1-1	.	TRBV5-6	few	CASSPDINTEAFF	TGTGCCAGCAGCCCAGACATTAACACTGAAGCTTTCTTT
TRBJ2-7	.	TRBV6-2/TRBV6-3	medium-sized	CASSYQGVDEQYF	TGTGCCAGCAGTTATCAGGGAGTCGACGAGCAGTACTTC
TRBJ1-3	.	TRBV4-2	few	CASSRTGGPGNTIYF	TGTGCCAGCAGCCGAACCGGGGGTCCTGGAAACACCATATATTTT
TRBJ2-2	.	TRBV5-5	.	CASSLARNTGELFF	TGTGCCAGCAGCTTGGCTCGGAACACCGGGGAGCTGTTTTTT
TRBJ2-5	.	TRBV3-1	.	CASSQDHRGETQYF	TGTGCCAGCAGCCAAGATCATAGGGGTGAGACCCAGTACTTC
TRBJ2-2	.	TRBV20-1	few	CSARGPNGELFF	TGCAGTGCTAGGGGCCCGAACGGGGAGCTGTTTTTT
TRBJ2-7	TRBD1	TRBV6-1	large	CASSEGDRGLGIYEQYF	TGTGCCAGCAGTGAGGGGGACAGGGGGCTGGGGATCTACGAGCAGTACTTC
TRBJ1-2	.	TRBV28	.	CASSQGRTLYGYTF	TGTGCCAGCAGTCAGGGACGGACCTTATATGGCTACACCTTC
TRBJ2-7	.	TRBV10-3	medium-sized	CAISGVDRYEQYF	TGTGCCATCAGTGGAGTGGACCGCTACGAGCAGTACTTC
TRBJ2-3	TRBD2	TRBV11-2	medium-sized	CASGLREGLVDTQYF	TGTGCCAGCGGGTTGCGGGAGGGCCTGGTAGATACGCAGTATTTT
TRBJ2-3	.	TRBV24-1	medium-sized	CATSDPFRGVTDTQYF	TGTGCCACCAGTGACCCGTTCCGAGGGGTAACAGATACGCAGTATTTT
TRBJ2-7	.	TRBV20-1	medium-sized	CSARKEGTSRTTDGEQYF	TGCAGTGCTAGAAAGGAGGGCACGTCTAGGACTACCGACGGGGAGCAGTACTTC
TRBJ1-5	.	TRBV27	medium-sized	CASSLSYRSNQPQHF	TGTGCCAGCAGTTTATCCTACAGGAGCAATCAGCCCCAGCATTTT
TRBJ1-1	.	TRBV2	medium-sized	CASSVTWDAEAFF	TGTGCCAGCAGTGTGACATGGGACGCTGAAGCTTTCTTT
TRBJ2-1	TRBD2	TRBV5-1	.	CASSLDISGSDEQFF	TGCGCCAGCAGCTTGGATATTAGCGGGAGCGATGAGCAGTTCTTC
TRBJ1-2	.	TRBV20-1	medium-sized	CSALNDRYGYTF	TGCAGTGCTCTCAATGATCGGTATGGCTACACCTTC
TRBJ2-1	.	TRBV19	.	CASKDSSYNEQFF	TGTGCCAGTAAGGACAGCTCCTACAATGAGCAGTTCTTC
TRBJ2-1	TRBD1	TRBV27	medium-sized	CASRKDRASYNEQFF	TGTGCCAGCAGAAAAGACAGGGCCTCCTACAATGAGCAGTTCTTC
TRBJ2-2	.	TRBV9	.	CASSDSVSGELFF	TGTGCCAGCAGCGACAGTGTCTCCGGGGAGCTGTTTTTT
TRBJ1-5	.	TRBV30	.	CAWSVRRGGVSNQPQHF	TGTGCCTGGAGTGTACGGAGAGGGGGTGTGAGCAATCAGCCCCAGCATTTT
TRBJ2-5	.	TRBV7-3	medium-sized	CASSSTAAAQETQYF	TGTGCCAGCAGCTCAACGGCCGCGGCACAAGAGACCCAGTACTTC
TRBJ1-2	TRBD1	TRBV20-1	few	CSANTGGGYGYTF	TGCAGTGCTAACACAGGGGGTGGCTATGGCTACACCTTC
TRBJ2-3	.	TRBV7-7	.	CASSNVGARTDTQYF	TGTGCTAGCAGCAACGTCGGGGCCCGCACAGATACGCAGTATTTT
TRBJ1-5	TRBD1	TRBV20-1	medium-sized	CSARQGRSQHF	TGCAGTGCGAGACAGGGTCGGTCCCAGCATTTT
TRBJ1-3	.	TRBV12-3/TRBV12-4	medium-sized	CASSLERGNVMNTIYF	TGTGCCAGCAGTTTAGAAAGGGGGAATGTGATGAACACCATATATTTT
TRBJ2-3	TRBD2	TRBV5-1	medium-sized	CASSLELAAYTDTQYF	TGCGCCAGCAGCTTGGAACTAGCGGCTTACACAGATACGCAGTATTTT
TRBJ1-5	.	TRBV6-6	few	CASSYARGNQPQHF	TGTGCCAGCAGTTACGCCAGGGGCAATCAGCCCCAGCATTTT
TRBJ2-3	.	TRBV20-1	.	CSSSRALEDTDTQYF	TGCAGTTCCTCCCGGGCCCTAGAGGACACAGATACGCAGTATTTT
TRBJ2-7	.	TRBV12-3/TRBV12-4	.	CASSKGGEQYF	TGTGCCAGCAGTAAAGGGGGCGAGCAGTACTTC
TRBJ1-1	TRBD1	TRBV3-1	large	CASSLDRGTEAFF	TGTGCCAGCAGCCTGGACAGGGGGACTGAAGCTTTCTTT
TRBJ2-1	.	TRBV19	few	CASSIGSSYNEQFF	TGTGCCAGTAGTATAGGGAGTTCCTACAATGAGCAGTTCTTC
TRBJ2-2	TRBD2	TRBV20-1	.	CSARPLGGGYTGELFF	TGCAGTGCTAGACCTCTCGGGGGAGGGTACACCGGGGAGCTGTTTTTT
TRBJ2-2	TRBD2	TRBV14	few	CASSRIWAGDTGELFF	TGTGCCAGCAGCCGCATCTGGGCGGGAGATACCGGGGAGCTGTTTTTT
TRBJ2-1	TRBD1	TRBV4-1	.	CASTSDRGLNNEQFF	TGCGCCAGCACCTCTGACAGGGGATTGAACAATGAGCAGTTCTTC